These 5 T cell receptor beta chains came from one sample sequenced in a study of control samples from healthy donors and cancer patients. Measured with immunoSEQ multiplex PCR; TCRdb has only the in-frame clones, and not every one. The sample has approximately 49,000 clones; about 86% are singletons. Sample: PBMCs. The receptor source for this set is a woman aged 45-65 years with lung cancer.

The chain uses TRBV15 and TRBJ1-1; a possible D gene is TRBD1 (6 bases). Trimming took off 4 bases at V and 1 base at J, with 16 bases between the two ends. The CDR3 covers 16 residues. The germline gives CDR1 LNHNV, CDR2 YYDKDF (reference sequence). CDR3 loop: CATSTRGQGPNTEAFF. The DNA for the CDR3 is TGTGCCACCAGCACCAGGGGTCAGGGGCCGAACACTGAAGCTTTCTTT.

The chain couples TRBV3-1 (or the pseudogene TRBV3-2) to TRBJ2-3; D is perhaps TRBD2 (5 bases). Trimming stripped 1 base from V and 5 bases from J, with 13 bases between. Germline-derived CDR1 and CDR2 are LGHDT and YNNKEL (reference sequence). The CDR3 has 15 residues. CDR3 protein: CASSQARALGDTQYF. CDR3 coding DNA: TGTGCCAGCAGCCAAGCGCGGGCGCTTGGAGATACGCAGTATTTT.

This sequence joins TRBV12-3 or TRBV12-4 and TRBJ2-3, with 7 bases aligning to TRBD1. CDR3 length: 12 amino acids. Trimming at V came to 4 bases and at J to 10 bases, leaving 5 bases not matched to a gene. The CDR3 sequence: CASSSLTGSQYF. The CDR3 coding sequence is TGTGCCAGCAGTTCCCTGACAGGGTCGCAGTATTTT.

The chain joins TRBV11-2 to TRBJ1-2; D possibly corresponds to TRBD1 (5 bases). V gave up 0 bases and J gave up 8 bases, with 10 bases separating them. Germline CDR1 and CDR2: SGHAT and FQNNGV. This CDR3 comprises 13 residues. CDR3: CASSLEKTEGYTF. Written as DNA, the CDR3 is TGTGCCAGCAGCTTAGAGAAGACAGAAGGCTACACCTTC.

This clone has more than one count but fewer than ten. The chain uses TRBV4-1 and TRBJ1-1; D unresolved. The CDR3 extends over 14 amino acids. Trimming left V 1 base short and J 1 base short, with 7 bases between. Germline values: CDR1 MGHRA, CDR2 YSYEKL. CDR3 loop: CASSQGWSNTEAFF. The CDR3 nucleotides read TGCGCCAGCAGCCAAGGATGGTCGAACACTGAAGCTTTCTTT.